The next 21 T cell receptor beta chains were all read from a single sample in a study of blood T cell repertoires in COVID-19. The data were produced by immunoSEQ multiplex PCR, yet TCRdb's version contains in-frame clones alone and is incomplete. The sample lists just under 90,000 clones; less than 80% were seen once. The material sequenced was peripheral blood. Receptors were obtained from a woman older than 75 with acute or convalescent COVID-19.

The J gene is TRBJ1-1, the V gene TRBV7-2; D unresolved. V was shortened by 0 bases and J by 7 bases, with 6 bases between the two germline ends. The CDR3 runs to 12 residues. CDR1 SGHTA and CDR2 FQGNSA come from the germline V gene. The CDR3 bases are TGTGCCAGCAGCTTAGCCGGGGTTGAAGCTTTCTTT. This sequence encodes CASSLAGVEAFF.

This rearrangement joins TRBV9 to TRBJ2-2; D possibly corresponds to TRBD1 (5 bases). Trimming took 5 bases from V and 2 from J, leaving 7 bases between them. The CDR3 extends over 13 amino acids. Germline V CDR1 and CDR2: SGDLS, YYNGEE. The CDR3 sequence is CASRTDNTGELFF. The CDR3 DNA follows: TGTGCCAGCAGGACAGATAACACCGGGGAGCTGTTTTTT.

This rearrangement joins TRBV10-3 to TRBJ2-2; TRBD1 aligns across 10 bases. This CDR3 is built from 16 residues. V lost 4 bases, J lost 4 bases, and 6 bases stayed unmatched. Germline values: CDR1 ENHRY, CDR2 SYGVKD. CDR3 bases: TGTGCCATCAGTGCCCGACAGGGGGCGGTCACCGGGGAGCTGTTTTTT. This codes for CAISARQGAVTGELFF.

This clone was counted only a few times. V gene TRBV18 combines with J gene TRBJ2-7; the D gene is possibly TRBD1 (5 bases). V lost 3 bases and J 5 bases, leaving 11 bases between the germline ends. CDR3 length: 13 residues. CDR1 is KGHSH and CDR2 is LQKENI in the germline V gene. CDR3 bases: TGTGCCAGCTCACCCTCGACAGCAAACGAGCAGTACTTC. Translation: CASSPSTANEQYF.

V and J are TRBV5-8 and TRBJ2-3; D is undetermined. The CDR3 consists of 14 residues. Trimming took 3 bases from V and 4 from J, leaving 12 bases between them. Germline CDR1 SGHTS, CDR2 YDEGEE. In DNA, the CDR3 is TGTGCCAGCAGCTCCCTCGGTTTTTCAGATACGCAGTATTTT. It is translated as CASSSLGFSDTQYF.

The V and J genes are TRBV10-1 and TRBJ2-7, with TRBD2 identical over 10 bases. V was pared by 4 bases and J by 4 bases, with 4 bases of the junction left unmatched. The CDR3 extends over 14 amino acids. Germline assignment: CDR1 WNHNN and CDR2 SYGVQD (reference sequence). CDR3 bases: TGCGCCAGCAGTGTTAGCGGGGGGCCATACGAGCAGTACTTC. It yields the protein CASSVSGGPYEQYF.

The V gene is TRBV27, the J gene TRBJ1-6, with D maybe TRBD1 (6 bases). V shed 5 bases and J shed 6 bases, with 14 bases lying between them. The length of the CDR3 is 15 residues. Germline CDR1 is MNHEY and CDR2 is SMNVEV (reference sequence). CDR3 nucleotide sequence: TGTGCCAGCAGTCCTTCCCGACAGGCTAATTCACCCCTCCACTTT. Translating it yields CASSPSRQANSPLHF.

V usage is TRBV5-1 and J usage is TRBJ2-1, with 13 bases fitting TRBD2. Trimming cost V 0 bases and J 9 bases; bases outside gene matches: 6. The CDR3 has 16 amino acids. CDR1 and CDR2 from the germline V gene are SGHRS and YFSETQ. The CDR3 is CASSLGLAGGQGEQFF. In DNA, the CDR3 is TGCGCCAGCAGCTTGGGACTAGCGGGAGGCCAAGGTGAGCAGTTCTTC.

This chain connects TRBV5-1 to TRBJ1-1; the D is unclear. With 0 bases removed from V and 4 bases from J, the gap between germline ends came to 13 bases. CDR1 and CDR2 from the germline V gene are SGHRS and YFSETQ. This CDR3 spans 15 amino acids. In nucleotides, the CDR3 is TGCGCCAGCAGCTTGGTTGAGGATGGGAGCACTGAAGCTTTCTTT. Translated: CASSLVEDGSTEAFF.

The rearrangement joins TRBV9 to TRBJ1-2; possibly TRBD1 for D (6 bases). The CDR3 totals 15 residues. V shed 0 bases and J shed 6 bases, with 15 bases lying between them. From germline, CDR1 is SGDLS and CDR2 YYNGEE. CDR3 in DNA: TGTGCCAGCAGCGTAGCTGGTAGGGGGTCGGATGGCTACACCTTC. Its protein is CASSVAGRGSDGYTF.

The chain employs TRBV9 and TRBJ2-1, with 14 nucleotides matching TRBD2. Per germline, CDR1 SGDLS and CDR2 YYNGEE. Trimming cost V 3 bases and J 5 bases; bases outside gene matches: 7. This CDR3 is built from 17 residues. CDR3 in DNA: TGTGCCAGCAGCGGAGGACTAGCGGGGGGCCAACACAATGAGCAGTTCTTC. It yields the protein CASSGGLAGGQHNEQFF.

The chain links TRBV27 to TRBJ1-2; TRBD1 aligns across 7 bases. This CDR3 spans 17 amino acids. CDR1 and CDR2 (germline): MNHEY, SMNVEV (reference sequence). The V gene end was trimmed by 1 base and the J gene end by 3 bases; junction bases not matched to a gene: 11. CDR3 DNA sequence: TGTGCCAGCAGTTTATTCCCCCCCGGACAGGAACACTATGGCTACACCTTC. It codes for CASSLFPPGQEHYGYTF.

J is TRBJ1-2 and V is TRBV7-2, with TRBD1 as a possible D gene (5 bases). The CDR3 runs 17 residues. Trimming took off 0 bases at V and 2 bases at J, with 16 bases between the two ends. CDR1 is SGHTA and CDR2 is FQGNSA in the germline V gene. CDR3 sequence (DNA): TGTGCCAGCAGCTTAGCGATGTGGACACAGCAGAACTATGGCTACACCTTC. Residues: CASSLAMWTQQNYGYTF.

The chain employs TRBV10-3 and TRBJ1-2, with 11 nucleotides matching TRBD1. V was clipped by 0 bases and J by 5 bases; unmatched bases: 8. Germline CDR1 and CDR2: ENHRY and SYGVKD. This CDR3 comprises 17 residues. CDR3: CAISESPDRGHVYGYTF. In nucleotides, the CDR3 is TGTGCCATCAGTGAGTCCCCGGACAGGGGGCACGTGTATGGCTACACCTTC.

This clone occurred many times. The chain joins TRBV6-6 to TRBJ1-3; D unclear. CDR3 length: 16 residues. The germline V gene has CDR1 MNHNY and CDR2 SVGAGI (reference sequence). V was shortened by 4 bases and J by 0 bases, with 13 bases between the two germline ends. CDR3 sequence (DNA): TGTGCCAGCAGTTCAGAGGTGATTTTCTCTGGAAACACCATATATTTT. Its protein product is CASSSEVIFSGNTIYF.

The V call is TRBV11-3, the J call TRBJ2-3; 7 bases fit TRBD1. CDR1 and CDR2 (germline): SGHNT, YENEEA. Trimming at V came to 6 bases and at J to 7 bases, leaving 7 bases not matched to a gene. The CDR3 contains 13 residues. CDR3 DNA sequence: TGTGCCAGCAGGCCAACAGGGGAAAATACGCAGTATTTT. This codes for CASRPTGENTQYF.

This chain uses TRBV7-2 with TRBJ2-7, with TRBD1 as a possible D gene (5 bases). Trimming took 5 bases from V and 4 from J, leaving 12 bases between them. CDR1 is SGHTA and CDR2 is FQGNSA in the germline V gene. The CDR3 consists of 13 residues. CDR3 residues: CASSPLGAYEQYF. CDR3 sequence (DNA): TGTGCCAGCAGCCCCCTTGGGGCGTACGAGCAGTACTTC.

The V and J genes are TRBV4-3 and TRBJ2-2; no clear D. Germline V CDR1 and CDR2: LGHNA, YSLEER. The length of the CDR3 is 14 residues. Trimming pared 0 bases from V and 3 bases from J, leaving 5 bases between. The CDR3 region is CASSQDSDTGELFF. In DNA form, the CDR3 reads TGCGCCAGCAGCCAAGATAGTGACACCGGGGAGCTGTTTTTT.

This chain joins TRBV11-3 and TRBJ1-1; D ambiguous. Trimming stripped 4 bases from V and 1 base from J, with 7 bases between. Germline V lookup: CDR1 SGHNT, CDR2 YENEEA. The CDR3 is made up of 13 amino acids. In DNA form, the CDR3 reads TGTGCCAGCAGCTCCGCGGGGAACACTGAAGCTTTCTTT. It codes for CASSSAGNTEAFF.

This clone has only a few counts. This rearrangement joins TRBV18 to TRBJ2-7, with 12 bases matching TRBD2. The CDR3 consists of 15 residues. Trimming at V came to 3 bases and at J to 6 bases, leaving 6 bases not matched to a gene. CDR1 is KGHSH and CDR2 is LQKENI in the germline V gene. Here the CDR3 DNA reads TGTGCCAGCTCACCCTGGACTAGCGGGGAGAGCGAGCAGTACTTC. Its translation: CASSPWTSGESEQYF.

This clone was counted a few times. The chain uses TRBV3-1 (or the pseudogene TRBV3-2) and TRBJ1-1; TRBD1 matches at 8 bases. V trimming: 4 bases; J trimming: 5 bases; junction bases outside the gene matches: 3. This CDR3 has 13 amino acids. Germline values: CDR1 LGHDT, CDR2 YNNKEL (reference sequence). CDR3 loop: CASSLYRGTEAFF. The CDR3 DNA is TGTGCCAGCAGCCTTTACAGGGGGACTGAAGCTTTCTTT.